The TCR beta chain described here comes from a study of radiation and T cells in renal cell carcinoma. Regarding the study as a whole: Baseline intratumoral clonotype presence is unknown without pretreatment biopsies. Top tumor clonotypes rose in blood 2 weeks post-radiation, then contracted.

Time point of the sample: baseline pretreatment blood. Documented treatment: 15 Gy SBRT to primary tumor, nephrectomy 4 weeks later. After SBRT, blood was collected at 2 and 4 weeks, plus baseline. The tumor was a clear cell renal cell carcinoma. Data came from immunoSEQ multiplex PCR; TCRdb stores just in-frame clones and leaves some out. The data contain 120,000 to 150,000 clones, approximately 87% of them seen just once; the ten biggest clones take up 20% to 25%. This CDR3 region has 13 residues. Germline V gene sequence: CDR1 SGHRS, CDR2 YFSETQ. Unmatched junction bases numbered 2, after V lost 3 bases and J lost 3 bases. The sample holds one count of this clone. Its matching antigen is unknown.

This material consisted of blood, taken from a patient whose treatment included radiotherapy and nephrectomy. The receptor comes from a woman aged 45-65 years with renal cell carcinoma. This chain joins TRBV5-1 and TRBJ2-5; 7 bases match TRBD1. CDR3 sequence: CASSYQGEETQYF. CDR3 bases: TGCGCCAGCAGCTATCAGGGGGAAGAGACCCAGTACTTC.